This T cell receptor beta chain was identified in a study of T cells expressing NK-cell markers. Whole-study context: Of eight sequenced donors, seven were HCMV-seropositive and one HCMV-seronegative. General observations from the study: Expanded NKG2C+ T cell clones had unclear HCMV specificity.

TCRdb reanalyzed the 5' RACE reads and collapses them to one entry per CDR3 protein, without DNA. Found here are 250,000 or so distinct CDR3 sequences; the top ten clones hold roughly 4.2%. Worth noting for this clonotype: Its antigen is currently unknown.

There are 15 residues in the CDR3. Germline CDR1 is SGHDT and CDR2 is YYEEEE. The genes are TRBV5-6 and TRBJ2-7; the D call from TCRdb, TRBD2, cannot be confirmed without DNA. The sequence came from a woman aged 18-69 years in good health. Sequences were obtained from blood T cells: a sorted CD56 or NKG2C T cell subset, CD4+ or CD8+ T cells, or bulk PBMC T cells (not recorded which). The CDR3 sequence: CASSLFTSGPYEQYF.